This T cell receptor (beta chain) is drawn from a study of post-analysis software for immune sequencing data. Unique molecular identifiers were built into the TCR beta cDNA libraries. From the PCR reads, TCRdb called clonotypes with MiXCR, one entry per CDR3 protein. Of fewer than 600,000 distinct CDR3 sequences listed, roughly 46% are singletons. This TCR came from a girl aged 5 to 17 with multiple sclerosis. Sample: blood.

CDR3 amino acids: CSVYDRGSIQYF. CDR3 nucleotides: TGCAGCGTATATGACAGGGGAAGCATTCAGTACTTC. The V and J genes are TRBV29-1 and TRBJ2-7; 8 bases align to TRBD1. The J call may be faulty, since TRBJ2-4 better matches the DNA end. Germline CDR1 is SQVTM and CDR2 is ANQGSEA. The CDR3 is 12 residues long.